This T cell receptor (beta chain) was captured in a study of T cell changes during pregnancy in multiple sclerosis. This clone occurred once. Repertoires were generated with immunoSEQ multiplex PCR, while TCRdb's copy carries only in-frame clones and drops some. The table records approximately 60,000 clones, around 92% of them present only once. Germline-derived CDR1 and CDR2 are SQVTM and ANQGSEA. V shed 4 bases, J shed 4 bases, and the junction held 7 bases outside the gene matches. The CDR3 totals 14 residues. The V call is TRBV29-1, the J call TRBJ2-1, with TRBD2 identical over 7 bases. The origin of this receptor is a female donor in good health, enrolled as a control in a pregnancy study. Sequenced material: peripheral blood, taken in the second trimester of pregnancy. CDR3 protein: CSVVGLAEYNEQFF. The CDR3 DNA reads TGCAGCGTTGTCGGGCTAGCGGAATACAATGAGCAGTTCTTC.